The rows below give T cell receptor beta chains drawn from one sample of a study of cytomegalovirus exposure and HLA in healthy donors. Clones were sequenced by immunoSEQ multiplex PCR, and TCRdb holds only the in-frame ones, with some missing. This table has 75,000 to 100,000 clones, over 65% appearing once. Sequencing used PBMCs. The receptors shown here come from a man aged 35-49 years in good health and CMV-seronegative. Both conserved end residues are part of each CDR3. Fields, in order: J gene, V gene, CDR3 protein.

TRBJ2-7 TRBV28 CASSSPGASYEQYF
TRBJ2-7 TRBV28 CASSLPTGGLNEQYF
TRBJ1-6 TRBV7-8 CASSFRQGRPSPLHF
TRBJ1-1 TRBV7-9 CASSRDPGQGASEAFF
TRBJ2-7 TRBV28 CASSSDRFRPYEQYF
TRBJ1-6 TRBV7-9 CASSFTGGGSPLHF
TRBJ1-1 TRBV5-4 CASSLPQGPTEAFF
TRBJ1-5 TRBV28 CASSQTPGGGLGQPQHF
TRBJ1-1 TRBV5-1 CASSDGMLLGGAFF
TRBJ2-7 TRBV2 CASSEARDRVSSYEQYF
TRBJ2-3 TRBV19 CASSTGIVDTQYF
TRBJ2-1 TRBV6-1 CASSVDWHRPFEQFF
TRBJ1-3 TRBV28 CASSPADRDTKKDTIYF
TRBJ1-4 TRBV5-1 CASSREGSEKLFF
TRBJ2-3 TRBV29-1 CSVFGTDTQYF
TRBJ2-7 TRBV30 CAWSTGTGYYEQYF
TRBJ1-2 TRBV30 CAGFREGDYGYTF